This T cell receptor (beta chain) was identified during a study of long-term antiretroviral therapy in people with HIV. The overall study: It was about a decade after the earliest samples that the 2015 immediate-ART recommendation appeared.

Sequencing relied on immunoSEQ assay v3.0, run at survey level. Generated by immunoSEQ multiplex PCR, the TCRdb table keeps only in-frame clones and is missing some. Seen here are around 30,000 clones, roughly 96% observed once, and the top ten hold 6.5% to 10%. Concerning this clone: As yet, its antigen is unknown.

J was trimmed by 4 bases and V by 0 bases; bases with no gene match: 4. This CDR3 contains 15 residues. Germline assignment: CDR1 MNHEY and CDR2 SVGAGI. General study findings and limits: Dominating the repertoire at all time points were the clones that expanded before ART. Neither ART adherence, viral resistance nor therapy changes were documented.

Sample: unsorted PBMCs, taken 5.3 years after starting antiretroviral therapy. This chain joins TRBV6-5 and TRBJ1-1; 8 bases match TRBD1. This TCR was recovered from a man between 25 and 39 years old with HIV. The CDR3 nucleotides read TGTGCCAGCAGTTACTCCTACAGGGGGAGCACTGAAGCTTTCTTT. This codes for CASSYSYRGSTEAFF.